One and the same sample provided the 12 T cell receptor beta chains below, sequenced in a study of cytotoxic CD8 clonotypes in ibrutinib-treated CLL. Profiled with immunoSEQ multiplex PCR; TCRdb holds only in-frame clones, not every one. The sample has approximately 91,000 clones; 79% are singletons. Sequenced material: PBMCs, taken after 12 months of ibrutinib treatment. The receptors were sampled from a human donor with chronic lymphocytic leukemia.

This chain joins TRBV11-1 and TRBJ1-2; weak D call: TRBD1 (5 bases). The CDR3 extends over 12 amino acids. The V and J ends lost 1 base and 6 bases respectively, with 6 bases between them. The germline V gene encodes CDR1 SGHAT and CDR2 FQDESV (reference sequence). CDR3 protein: CASSLGGNGYTF. CDR3 sequence (DNA): TGTGCCAGCAGCTTAGGGGGCAATGGCTACACCTTC.

Note on this clone: Other DNA sequences from this sample encode an identical CDR3 as well. The chain combines TRBV19 with TRBJ1-1; unclear D gene. This CDR3 is built from 12 residues. Germline CDR1 and CDR2: LNHDA and SQIVND (reference sequence). The V and J ends lost 2 bases and 6 bases respectively, with 7 bases between them. This CDR3 is CASSIRGAEAFF. In nucleotides, the CDR3 is TGTGCCAGTAGTATACGGGGTGCTGAAGCTTTCTTT.

V usage is TRBV14 and J usage is TRBJ2-5; 10 nucleotides agree with TRBD2. V gave up 4 bases and J gave up 3 bases; unmatched junction bases: 11. CDR1 is SGHDN, CDR2 FVKESK, per germline. This CDR3 has 17 residues. The CDR3 is CASSPGLAGDGKETQYF. DNA of the CDR3: TGTGCCAGCAGCCCCGGGCTAGCGGGGGACGGTAAAGAGACCCAGTACTTC.

V usage is TRBV4-3 and J usage is TRBJ1-4; TRBD1 aligns across 12 bases. CDR1 is LGHNA and CDR2 is YSLEER in the germline V gene. With V trimmed by 2 bases and J by 7 bases, 5 bases remained unmatched. The CDR3 is 16 amino acids. The CDR3 bases are TGCGCCAGCAGCCAATCATGGGACAGGGGGCGTGAAAAACTGTTTTTT. It encodes CASSQSWDRGREKLFF.

The V call is TRBV5-1, the J call TRBJ2-1; the D gene is possibly TRBD2 (5 bases). The V end was cut by 6 bases, the J end by 3 bases, with 13 bases between. The CDR3 runs to 14 residues. The germline gives CDR1 SGHRS, CDR2 YFSETQ. The CDR3 nucleotides read TGCGCCAGCAATGTTCCGGGAAGCTACAATGAGCAGTTCTTC. Translation: CASNVPGSYNEQFF.

This clone was seen only once. The V call is TRBV5-1, the J call TRBJ2-5; D may correspond to TRBD1 or TRBD2 (6 bases each). V lost 4 bases and J 4 bases, leaving 11 bases between the germline ends. Germline CDR1 is SGHRS and CDR2 is YFSETQ. The CDR3 is 13 amino acids. The CDR3 reads CASSIGGGETQYF. In DNA form, the CDR3 reads TGCGCCAGCAGCATAGGGGGAGGAGAGACCCAGTACTTC.

The CDR3 bases are TGTGCCAGCAGCCAAGATGGGGGGTCTGGAAACACCATATATTTT. Encoded protein: CASSQDGGSGNTIYF. The chain has TRBV7-3 and TRBJ1-3; TRBD1 might be the D (5 bases). The CDR3 has 15 residues. Trimming left V 5 bases short and J 1 base short, with 12 bases between. Germline CDR1 reads SGHTA; CDR2 reads FQGTGA.

This clone was found a few times. The gene calls are TRBV10-3 and TRBJ2-1; TRBD2 matches at 8 bases. The CDR3 contains 14 residues. Trimming took 11 bases from V and 8 from J; bases not matched to a gene: 14. CDR1 is ENHRY and CDR2 is SYGVKD in the germline V gene. CDR3 sequence reads: CAAQPGTSGDEQFF. Written as DNA, the CDR3 is TGTGCCGCCCAACCCGGGACTAGTGGAGATGAGCAGTTCTTC.

The rearrangement joins TRBV18 to TRBJ1-1, with a tentative D call TRBD1 (5 bases). The germline gives CDR1 KGHSH, CDR2 LQKENI. The V gene lost 5 bases and the J gene lost 2 bases, with 12 bases spanning the gap. The CDR3 spans 14 residues. In DNA, the CDR3 is TGTGCCAGCTCAAAGCCGGGGGGTAACACTGAAGCTTTCTTT. Protein: CASSKPGGNTEAFF.

The chain employs TRBV19 and TRBJ2-2, with unresolved D. Trimming took off 3 bases at V and 0 bases at J, with 11 bases between the two ends. The CDR3 consists of 16 residues. Germline CDR1 and CDR2: LNHDA and SQIVND (reference sequence). The CDR3 here is CASSIAWWTNTGELFF. The DNA of the CDR3 is TGTGCCAGTAGTATTGCGTGGTGGACGAACACCGGGGAGCTGTTTTTT.

The rearrangement joins TRBV11-1 to TRBJ2-3, with no clear D. CDR3 length: 14 residues. V was shortened by 1 base and J by 2 bases, with 7 bases between the two germline ends. Germline CDR1 reads SGHAT; CDR2 reads FQDESV (reference sequence). CDR3 nucleotide sequence: TGTGCCAGCAGCTTAGTGGGCGACACAGATACGCAGTATTTT. This sequence encodes CASSLVGDTDTQYF.

The CDR3 bases are TGCGCCAGCAGACTGGGGTTGGCGGGAGCCCCCAAAAACATTCAGTACTTC. Translated: CASRLGLAGAPKNIQYF. The V gene is TRBV5-1, the J gene TRBJ2-4, with 7 bases fitting TRBD2. The CDR3 sequence is 17 residues long. The J segment lost 2 bases and the V segment lost 5 bases, leaving 13 bases of the junction unmatched. Germline V lookup: CDR1 SGHRS, CDR2 YFSETQ.